These 29 T cell receptor beta chains share one sample of origin, sequenced in a study of blood T cell repertoires in COVID-19 (dated by TCRdb to the early 2020s). Library preparation was by the immunoSEQ multiplex PCR assay. TCRdb re-hosts the immuneACCESS table, in-frame sequences only. Its copies lack some clones; in the studies checked, an unresolved V gene accounts for under half of them, and the cause for the rest is not known. This sample is represented by roughly 250,000 clones; around 80% of them were singletons. The ten largest account for roughly 8.7% of the sample. Sequencing was performed on peripheral blood. The receptors here all came from a man aged 35-49 years with active or convalescent COVID-19.

The rearrangement joins TRBV5-1 to TRBJ2-3; tentative D call: TRBD1 (6 bases). V lost 1 base and J lost 1, with 7 bases in between. This CDR3 region has 14 residues. Per germline, CDR1 SGHRS and CDR2 YFSETQ. The CDR3 DNA sequence: TGCGCCAGCAGCTTGTCAGGGGGCACAGATACGCAGTATTTT. Its protein product is CASSLSGGTDTQYF.

The chain has TRBV5-1 and TRBJ1-1; D is ambiguous. Germline V CDR1 and CDR2: SGHRS, YFSETQ. The CDR3 runs to 14 residues. Trimming pared 4 bases from V and 1 base from J, leaving 11 bases between. In DNA form, the CDR3 reads TGCGCCAGCAGCAGTGGTTCGGGGAACACTGAAGCTTTCTTT. Amino acid sequence: CASSSGSGNTEAFF.

Written as DNA, the CDR3 is TGCACCAGCAGCCGCATCCCGGGACTAGCGGCGAAGGGCTACGAGCAGTACTTC. Residues: CTSSRIPGLAAKGYEQYF. The rearrangement links TRBV1 to TRBJ2-7; TRBD2, the table's D call, lacks a check against the DNA. TRBV1 is a recognized pseudogene. This CDR3 has 18 amino acids.

The V gene is TRBV4-1, the J gene TRBJ1-6; unclear D gene. V shed 0 bases and J shed 4 bases, with 7 bases lying between them. This CDR3 region has 15 residues. CDR1 is MGHRA, CDR2 YSYEKL, per germline. As DNA, the CDR3 is TGCGCCAGCAGCCAAGAGGCCCAGTATAATTCACCCCTCCACTTT. It is translated as CASSQEAQYNSPLHF.

V is TRBV4-1 and J is TRBJ2-7; the match to TRBD1 covers 8 bases. Per the germline V gene, CDR1 is MGHRA and CDR2 is YSYEKL. V lost 0 bases, J lost 2 bases, and 6 bases stayed unmatched. CDR3 size: 16 residues. The DNA for the CDR3 is TGCGCCAGCAGCCAAGAAGGGCCAGGGGGCGCCTACGAGCAGTACTTC. Protein: CASSQEGPGGAYEQYF.

The chain employs TRBV30 and TRBJ1-5; D uncertain. CDR3 length equals 15 residues. Germline assignment: CDR1 GTSNPN and CDR2 SVGIG (reference sequence). Between the trimmed V and J ends, which lost 0 bases and 6 bases, there was a span of 15 bases. CDR3 sequence reads: CAWSVVSQLTQPQHF. CDR3 bases: TGTGCCTGGAGTGTAGTTTCCCAACTCACTCAGCCCCAGCATTTT.

The rearrangement links TRBV6-6 to TRBJ2-2, with a possible D match to TRBD2 (6 bases). Between the trimmed V and J ends, which lost 2 bases and 5 bases, there was a span of 12 bases. The CDR3 length is 15 residues. Looked up from germline, CDR1 is MNHNY and CDR2 is SVGAGI (reference sequence). DNA for the CDR3: TGTGCCAGCAGTTACCTCGGAGGGGAAACCGGGGAGCTGTTTTTT. As protein: CASSYLGGETGELFF.

The chain recombines TRBV2 with TRBJ1-5; 8 nucleotides align to TRBD1. CDR1 is SNHLY, CDR2 FYNNEI, per germline. J was trimmed by 0 bases and V by 6 bases; bases with no gene match: 10. The CDR3 spans 17 residues. For the CDR3, the DNA is TGTGCCAGCAGCTCCGGGACAGGATTTTATAGCAATCAGCCCCAGCATTTT. Translation: CASSSGTGFYSNQPQHF.

This rearrangement joins TRBV25-1 to TRBJ2-7; TRBD2 might be the D (5 bases). Germline V gene lookup returns CDR1 MGHDK and CDR2 SYGVNS. CDR3 length: 15 amino acids. V lost 1 base and J 7 bases, leaving 17 bases between the germline ends. The CDR3 loop reads CASSESRAREQEQYF. The CDR3 nucleotides are TGTGCCAGCAGTGAATCTCGGGCCCGGGAACAAGAGCAGTACTTC.

This clone was observed a single time. The chain recombines TRBV7-8 with TRBJ2-7, with a weak D call TRBD2 (5 bases). With 2 bases removed from V and 4 bases from J, the gap between germline ends came to 9 bases. The CDR3 has 13 residues. Germline V gives CDR1 SGHVS, CDR2 FQNEAQ. In nucleotides, the CDR3 is TGTGCCAGCAGCTTACGGGGTGGGTACGAGCAGTACTTC. Amino acids: CASSLRGGYEQYF.

The CDR3 nucleotides are TGTGCCAGTAGTATTTCGGGGAGCCGGACTGAAGCTTTCTTT. It specifies CASSISGSRTEAFF. The rearrangement joins TRBV19 to TRBJ1-1; D is uncertain. The CDR3 runs 14 residues. Germline loops: CDR1 LNHDA, CDR2 SQIVND (reference sequence). V was pared by 3 bases and J by 5 bases, with 13 bases between.

CDR3 sequence: CASSLTGPETQYF. Here the CDR3 DNA reads TGTGCCAGCTCACTTACAGGGCCAGAGACCCAGTACTTC. The chain recombines TRBV18 with TRBJ2-5, with D tentatively TRBD1 (6 bases). Germline V gives CDR1 KGHSH, CDR2 LQKENI. Trimming shortened V by 4 bases and J by 4 bases, and 10 bases separated the two germline ends. This CDR3 is built from 13 residues.

The chain combines TRBV13 with TRBJ2-3; 10 bases line up with TRBD2. Per germline, CDR1 PRHDT and CDR2 FYEKMQ (reference sequence). The CDR3 has 21 residues. V was clipped by 0 bases and J by 6 bases; unmatched bases: 21. CDR3 nucleotide sequence: TGTGCCAGCAGCTTAGGCGGAGCTAGCGGGAGAGGGGGTCCCACATGGGATACGCAGTATTTT. Its translation is CASSLGGASGRGGPTWDTQYF.

This chain joins TRBV5-5 and TRBJ2-3; TRBD2 matches 11 bases. The V gene's germline CDR1 is SGHKS and CDR2 YYEKEE (reference sequence). The CDR3 runs 16 residues. Trimming took 4 bases from V and 1 from J; bases not matched to a gene: 5. CDR3 DNA sequence: TGTGCCAGCAGCCCGGGGACTAGCGGAGGCACAGATACGCAGTATTTT. The encoded protein is CASSPGTSGGTDTQYF.

This chain connects TRBV12-3 or TRBV12-4 to TRBJ2-7; TRBD1 agrees at 11 bases. V was clipped by 4 bases and J by 7 bases; unmatched bases: 3. The CDR3 runs 13 residues. CDR3 sequence (DNA): TGTGCCAGCAGTTCCCGGGACAGGGGGGAGCAGTACTTC. Translation: CASSSRDRGEQYF.

The rearrangement joins TRBV12-5 to TRBJ1-5; 8 bases fit TRBD1. V dropped 5 bases and J dropped 7; count of bases not matched to a gene: 7. In germline, CDR1 is LGHNT, CDR2 FRNRAP. This CDR3 has 14 amino acids. DNA of the CDR3: TGTGCTAGTGGTCCGGGACAGGCACAGCAGCCCCAGCATTTT. It translates to CASGPGQAQQPQHF.

The genes are TRBV3-1 (or the pseudogene TRBV3-2) and TRBJ2-3; 9 bases line up with TRBD2. In germline, CDR1 is LGHDT, CDR2 YNNKEL (reference sequence). The J segment lost 4 bases and the V segment lost 0 bases, leaving 5 bases of the junction unmatched. This CDR3 region has 16 residues. DNA of the CDR3: TGTGCCAGCAGCCAAGATCGTGGCGGGAGGGCAGATACGCAGTATTTT. This sequence encodes CASSQDRGGRADTQYF.

This clone was seen just once. This chain joins TRBV19 and TRBJ1-1, with unresolved D. The V and J ends lost 1 base and 4 bases respectively, with 13 bases between them. The V gene's germline CDR1 is LNHDA and CDR2 SQIVND (reference sequence). CDR3 length: 15 residues. CDR3 sequence (DNA): TGTGCCAGTAGTATAGGAGCGGGAATAAGCACTGAAGCTTTCTTT. Protein: CASSIGAGISTEAFF. Together with reference TRBV19 and TRBJ1-1, the CDR3 gives the full variable domain: DGGITQSPKYLFRKEGQNVTLSCEQNLNHDAMYWYRQDPGQGLRLIYYSQIVNDFQKGDIAEGYSVSREKKESFPLTVTSAQKNPTAFYLCASSIGAGISTEAFFGQGTRLTVV.

This sequence joins TRBV6-2 or TRBV6-3 and TRBJ2-5, with 11 bases identical to TRBD2. J gave up 2 bases and V 2 bases, and 4 bases lay outside the gene matches. The germline gives CDR1 MNHEY, CDR2 SVGEGT. The CDR3 consists of 16 residues. CDR3: CASSYGLAGGQETQYF. The CDR3 DNA reads as TGTGCCAGCAGTTACGGGCTAGCGGGGGGTCAAGAGACCCAGTACTTC.

This clone occurred once. V and J are TRBV11-3 and TRBJ2-2; 8 bases match TRBD2. With 3 bases clipped from V and 1 base from J, the junction kept 4 bases outside the gene matches. Germline CDR1 SGHNT, CDR2 YENEEA. The CDR3 loop spans 16 amino acids. This chain's CDR3 is CASSLIAGLNTGELFF. CDR3 in DNA: TGTGCCAGCAGCTTGATAGCGGGATTGAACACCGGGGAGCTGTTTTTT.

CDR3 sequence: CASSLGEPGNTIYF. Written as DNA, the CDR3 is TGCGCCAGCAGCCTAGGAGAGCCTGGAAACACCATATATTTT. The chain joins TRBV5-1 to TRBJ1-3; no clear D. Trimming pared 4 bases from V and 2 bases from J, leaving 10 bases between. This CDR3 contains 14 residues. The V gene's germline CDR1 is SGHRS and CDR2 YFSETQ.

The V gene is TRBV7-2, the J gene TRBJ1-2; possibly TRBD1 for D (5 bases). The germline V and J ends were trimmed by 1 base and 5 bases, with 11 bases remaining between them. The germline V gene encodes CDR1 SGHTA and CDR2 FQGNSA. There are 14 residues in the CDR3. The CDR3 bases are TGTGCCAGCAGCTTAGAGTTGGCAGGGTATGGCTACACCTTC. Protein sequence: CASSLELAGYGYTF.

The J gene is TRBJ1-5, the V gene TRBV18; TRBD1 matches at 9 bases. With 5 bases clipped from V and 4 bases from J, the junction kept 6 bases outside the gene matches. The CDR3 extends over 15 amino acids. Germline V CDR1 and CDR2: KGHSH, LQKENI. Here the CDR3 DNA reads TGTGCCAGCTCAAGCGTACAGGGGGCGAATCAGCCCCAGCATTTT. Translated, it gives CASSSVQGANQPQHF.

The chain links TRBV6-1 to TRBJ1-1; 8 nucleotides line up with TRBD1. Germline-derived CDR1 and CDR2 are MNHNS and SASEGT. This CDR3 comprises 16 residues. V lost 0 bases and J lost 3; bases outside the gene matches: 6. CDR3 residues: CASSEAQGAVYTEAFF. The CDR3 coding sequence is TGTGCCAGCAGTGAAGCGCAGGGGGCAGTATACACTGAAGCTTTCTTT.

The genes are TRBV2 and TRBJ1-3; perhaps TRBD1 as D (5 bases). The CDR3 loop spans 15 amino acids. The germline V gene has CDR1 SNHLY and CDR2 FYNNEI. The V end lost 6 bases, the J end lost 0 bases, and 12 bases lay between the germline ends. CDR3 DNA sequence: TGTGCCAGCAGAGCCGACAGTTTCTCTGGAAACACCATATATTTT. Protein sequence: CASRADSFSGNTIYF.

This chain links TRBV5-1 with TRBJ2-5; 7 bases align to TRBD1. Trimming cost V 2 bases and J 3 bases; bases outside gene matches: 10. In germline, CDR1 is SGHRS, CDR2 YFSETQ. This CDR3 has 16 residues. The CDR3 here is CASSLPATGWEETQYF. For the CDR3, the DNA is TGCGCCAGCAGCTTACCGGCGACAGGGTGGGAAGAGACCCAGTACTTC.

This clone was observed once. This may come from a read error, since a much larger clone is one base off. The chain uses TRBV19 and TRBJ1-5, with D perhaps matching TRBD1 (6 bases). From germline, CDR1 is LNHDA and CDR2 SQIVND (reference sequence). V was shortened by 5 bases and J by 4 bases, with 6 bases between the two germline ends. The length of the CDR3 is 12 residues. CDR3 in DNA: TGTGCCAGTAGTGGACAGAATCAGCCCCAGCATTTT. Residues: CASSGQNQPQHF.

The V and J genes are TRBV11-3 and TRBJ2-7; no clear D gene. The germline V gene has CDR1 SGHNT and CDR2 YENEEA. V lost 5 bases and J 4 bases, leaving 18 bases between the germline ends. CDR3 length equals 15 residues. The CDR3 protein is CASSHGDPRIYEQYF. Written as DNA, the CDR3 is TGTGCCAGCAGCCACGGAGACCCCAGAATATACGAGCAGTACTTC.

The genes are TRBV5-1 and TRBJ1-4; no clear D. The CDR3 spans 14 residues. The ends were cut back, 1 base at V and 8 bases at J, with 12 bases in the middle. Germline CDR1 reads SGHRS; CDR2 reads YFSETQ. CDR3 region: CASSLSPGLEKLFF. The CDR3 DNA reads TGCGCCAGCAGCTTGTCGCCAGGACTGGAAAAACTGTTTTTT.